This TCR beta chain was sequenced in a study of shared clonotypes between healthy human individuals. Study-wide context: Researchers drew samples from a couple of women and a few men aged 18 to 49.

There are 15 residues in the CDR3. V was shortened by 3 bases and J by 6 bases, with 16 bases between the two germline ends. Germline lookup yields CDR1 SGDLS and CDR2 YYNGEE. Memory CD4+ cells were the fraction left after CD45RA+ naive selection. Produced via immunoSEQ multiplex PCR; TCRdb's table is partial and in-frame only. The table includes some 1,400,000 clones, about 96% detected once. The sample comprised naive CD4+ T cells sorted from blood. Subset here: CD45RA+ positively selected. The chain has TRBV9 and TRBJ1-5; possibly TRBD1 for D (5 bases). The clonotype originates from a man aged 25 to 45 in good health. The CDR3 region is CASSATGGTFQPQHF. The CDR3 DNA sequence: TGTGCCAGCAGCGCGACTGGGGGTACCTTTCAGCCCCAGCATTTT.